The clone carrying this T cell receptor beta chain occurred a few times. Germline V gene sequence: CDR1 SGHVS, CDR2 FNYEAQ. The CDR3 contains 14 residues. Unmatched junction bases numbered 4, after V lost 2 bases and J lost 4 bases. TCRdb independently ran MiXCR on the RT-PCR reads; one entry per CDR3 protein. The sample holds more than 550,000 distinct CDR3 sequences, around 14% seen once. The V gene is TRBV7-6, the J gene TRBJ1-2, with TRBD1 identical over 7 bases. The sequence derives from a female donor in good health, serving as a healthy control. Sequencing input: memory CD4+ T cells from blood. In DNA form, the CDR3 reads TGTGCCAGCAGCTTACAAAGGGGGCCCTATGGCTACACCTTC. This gives the protein CASSLQRGPYGYTF.